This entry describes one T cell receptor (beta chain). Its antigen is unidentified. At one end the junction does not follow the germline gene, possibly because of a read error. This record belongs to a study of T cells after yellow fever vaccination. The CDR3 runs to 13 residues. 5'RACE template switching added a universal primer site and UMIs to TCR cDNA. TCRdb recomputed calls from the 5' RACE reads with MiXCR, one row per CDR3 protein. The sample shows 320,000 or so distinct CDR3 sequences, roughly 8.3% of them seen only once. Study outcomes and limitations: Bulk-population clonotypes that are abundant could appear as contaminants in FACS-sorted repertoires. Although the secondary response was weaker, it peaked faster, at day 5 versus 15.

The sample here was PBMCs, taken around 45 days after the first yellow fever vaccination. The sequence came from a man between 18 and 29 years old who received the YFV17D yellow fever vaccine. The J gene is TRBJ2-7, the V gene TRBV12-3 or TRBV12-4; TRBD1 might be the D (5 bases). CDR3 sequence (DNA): TGTGCCAGCAGTCCACAGGTTCCATACGAGCAGGACTTC. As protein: CASSPQVPYEQDF.